Included here is one TCR beta chain sequence, with context. The target of this receptor is not known. No clone much larger than this one lies a single base away; base qualities are absent. These data come from a study of T cell responses to AZD1222 COVID-19 vaccine (dated by TCRdb to about 2021). Turning to the overall study: Because spike-specific TCR depth and breadth did not differ between the two schedules, AZD1222 recipients who got a second dose at roughly 4 weeks were pooled with those who got a second dose at roughly 12 weeks. TCR sequencing was performed for about 250 trial participants, of whom 207 were given two doses of AZD1222 and some 26 were given two doses of MenACWY control vaccine. Trial participants were enrolled by age into subgroups of 18-55, 56-69 and 70-plus years, and about 150, 27 and 61 TCR-sequenced participants, respectively, were included in these subgroups.

Overall results and qualifications from the work: Conclusions about previously exposed vaccinees are limited, since just six AZD1222 recipients were seropositive for SARS-CoV-2 at baseline. The 56-69-year group was small, and its depth increase did not reach significance, likely because of low power. Vaccine-associated CD4 TCRs spanned the whole spike protein, with dominant responses in regions 160-218 and 743-854. After two AZD1222 doses, spike-specific TCR breadth and depth were significantly higher than at day 0 and than in MenACWY recipients. No day 14 peak-response samples were available, so repertoires were characterized only after the peak T cell response. Most participants were white British and females outnumbered males, and the authors suggested that clonal diversity may have been underestimated. Epitopes outside the regions mutated in the B.1.351 and B.1.1.7 variants were reportedly recognized by nearly half of the unique spike-specific TCRs.

The CDR3 regions of human TCRbeta chains were subjected to immunosequencing. From the authors' description of their analysis: Repertoire TCRs were matched against a reference library of SARS-CoV-2-specific TCRs generated with the MIRA antigen-specificity platform. Breadth was defined as the fraction of unique TCRs that were SARS-CoV-2-associated, and depth was defined as the fraction of total T cells that were SARS-CoV-2-associated. Using the MIRA data, every spike-specific TCR was mapped to the spike region that the TCR reacted to and assigned to either a CD4 or a CD8 class. Log10-transformed breadth and depth values were compared by one-way ANOVA with Sidak's multiple comparisons tests. TCRdb obtained this table from immuneACCESS and retained in-frame rearrangements with V and J assigned. These tables miss some clones; where compared with another copy, unresolved V genes account for less than half of the shortfall, and the remainder is unexplained. That table gives V, J and clone size, and the DNA gave D and trimming. The sample contains about 170,000 clones, around 90% of them found a single time. 1.6% of the sample is taken by the ten largest.

According to the study, the label for this sample's time point signals: baseline before first vaccination. Vaccinee samples came from UK trials COV001 and COV002, including a single-blind randomized controlled phase 2/3 trial of AZD1222 (ChAdOx1 nCoV-19) in healthy adults. For TCRbeta chain sequencing, PBMC samples were collected from trial participants at day 0 and at day 28 after the second dose. Including the terminal cysteine and phenylalanine, the CDR3 comprises 17 residues. Just CDR3 DNA is preserved here, 51 bases in frame from base 1. As encoded in the germline V gene (reference sequence), CDR1 is SEHNR while CDR2 is FQNEAQ. V was cut back by 5 bases and J by 0 bases, leaving a gap of 17 bases between them.

Sequenced here: peripheral blood, sampled on day 0 of AZD1222 vaccination. The clonotype was recovered from an adult in good health. The chain couples TRBV7-9 to TRBJ1-3; tentative D gene TRBD1, with 5 bases matching. The DNA reads TGTGCCAGCAGCGCCACGGGGCAGGCTCACTCTGGAAACACCATATATTTT. This sequence encodes CASSATGQAHSGNTIYF.